Listed below are T cell receptor beta chains from one sample, sequenced in a study of T cells in Graves' hyperthyroidism and ophthalmopathy. A single record per CDR3 protein comes from TCRdb applying MiXCR to the multiplex PCR reads. This table has a few hundred thousand distinct CDR3 sequences, about a fifth appearing once. The material sequenced was blood. These receptor sequences come from a man between 18 and 35 years old with Graves' hyperthyroidism. The CDR3 runs from the conserved cysteine through the conserved F or W.

v_call cdr3_aa
TRBV7-9 CASSPKGAGSEAFF
TRBV20-1 CSARGGWTDLSYEQYF
TRBV6-4 CASSPRTGNTINQPQHF
TRBV7-2 CASSRSWTNTEAFF
TRBV6-5 CASSYWFSAQYF
TRBV6-2/TRBV6-3 CASSYILGAPIYEQYF
TRBV20-1 CSASSIRANQPQHF
TRBV11-2 CASSSTSYGYTF
TRBV28 CASSLPLAGRRGYGYTF
TRBV6-2/TRBV6-3 CASSYFPSGVGNTGELFF
TRBV2 CASSAESNYGYTF
TRBV28 CASSASGRGSYEQYF
TRBV6-1 CASSEVGPLQETQYF
TRBV28 CASSLIDPWETQYF
TRBV3-1 CASSQDLGRAEQYF
TRBV12-3/TRBV12-4 CASSPEVGGSTEAFF
TRBV11-1 CASSPVLGEYTGELFF